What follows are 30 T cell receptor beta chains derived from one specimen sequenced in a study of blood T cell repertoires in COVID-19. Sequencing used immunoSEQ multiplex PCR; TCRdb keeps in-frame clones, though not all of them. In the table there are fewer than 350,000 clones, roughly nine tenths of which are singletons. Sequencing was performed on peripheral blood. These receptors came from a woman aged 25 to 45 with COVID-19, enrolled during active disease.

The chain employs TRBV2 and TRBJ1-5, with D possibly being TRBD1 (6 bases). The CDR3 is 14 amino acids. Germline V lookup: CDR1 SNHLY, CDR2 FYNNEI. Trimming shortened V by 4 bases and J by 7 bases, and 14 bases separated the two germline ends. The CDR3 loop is CASSGGTMGQPQHF. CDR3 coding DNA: TGTGCCAGCAGTGGGGGGACAATGGGCCAGCCCCAGCATTTT.

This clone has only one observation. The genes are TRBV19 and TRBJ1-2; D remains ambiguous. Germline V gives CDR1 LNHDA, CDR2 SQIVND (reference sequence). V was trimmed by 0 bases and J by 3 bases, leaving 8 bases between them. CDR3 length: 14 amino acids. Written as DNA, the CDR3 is TGTGCCAGTAGTATAGACCGTTATGACTATGGCTACACCTTC. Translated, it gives CASSIDRYDYGYTF.

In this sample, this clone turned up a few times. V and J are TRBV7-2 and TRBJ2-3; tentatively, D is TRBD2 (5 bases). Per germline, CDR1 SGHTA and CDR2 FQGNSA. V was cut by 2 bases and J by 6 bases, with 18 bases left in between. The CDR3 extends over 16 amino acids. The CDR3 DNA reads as TGTGCCAGCAGCTTACGCCCCCGAGGAGGAAAGGATACGCAGTATTTT. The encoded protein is CASSLRPRGGKDTQYF.

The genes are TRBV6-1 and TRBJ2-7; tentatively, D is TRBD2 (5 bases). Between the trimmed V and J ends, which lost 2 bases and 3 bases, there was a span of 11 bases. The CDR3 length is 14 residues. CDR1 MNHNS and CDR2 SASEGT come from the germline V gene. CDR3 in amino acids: CASSEPYGVYEQYF. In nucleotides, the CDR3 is TGTGCCAGCAGTGAACCGTACGGGGTCTACGAGCAGTACTTC.

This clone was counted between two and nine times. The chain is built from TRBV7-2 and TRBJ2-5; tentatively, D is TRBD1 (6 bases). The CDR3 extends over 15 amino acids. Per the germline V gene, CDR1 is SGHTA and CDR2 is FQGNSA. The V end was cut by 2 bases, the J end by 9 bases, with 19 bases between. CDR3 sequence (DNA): TGTGCCAGCAGCTTATCTCCCACAGGGAGAGGGGCCCAGTACTTC. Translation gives CASSLSPTGRGAQYF. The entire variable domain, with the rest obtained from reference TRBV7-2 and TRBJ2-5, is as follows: GAGVSQSPSNKVTEKGKDVELRCDPISGHTALYWYRQSLGQGLEFLIYFQGNSAPDKSGLPSDRFSAERTGGSVSTLTIQRTQQEDSAVYLCASSLSPTGRGAQYFGPGTRLLVL.

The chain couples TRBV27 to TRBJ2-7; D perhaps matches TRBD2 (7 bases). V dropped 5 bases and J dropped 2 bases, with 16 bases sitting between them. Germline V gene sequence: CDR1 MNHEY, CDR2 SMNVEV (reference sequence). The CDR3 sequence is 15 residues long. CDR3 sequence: CASSPRGGPTYEQYF. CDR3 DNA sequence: TGTGCCAGCAGTCCAAGGGGGGGGCCGACCTACGAGCAGTACTTC.

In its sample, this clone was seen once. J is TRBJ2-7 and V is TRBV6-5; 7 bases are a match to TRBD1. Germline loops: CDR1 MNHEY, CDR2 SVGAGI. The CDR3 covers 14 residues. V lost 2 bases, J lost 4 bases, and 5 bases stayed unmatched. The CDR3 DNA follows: TGTGCCAGCAGTTACCTCAGGGGGTCTTACGAGCAGTACTTC. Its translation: CASSYLRGSYEQYF.

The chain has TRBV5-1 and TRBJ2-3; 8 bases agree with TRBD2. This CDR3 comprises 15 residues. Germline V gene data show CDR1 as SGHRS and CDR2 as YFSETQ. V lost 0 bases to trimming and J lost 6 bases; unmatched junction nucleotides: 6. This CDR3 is CASSLVGGAGDTQYF. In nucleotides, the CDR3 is TGCGCCAGCAGCTTGGTCGGGGGGGCCGGGGATACGCAGTATTTT.

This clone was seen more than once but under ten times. In DNA, the CDR3 is TGTGCCAGCAGCCAAACAGACAGATCCATGAACACTGAAGCTTTCTTT. Protein: CASSQTDRSMNTEAFF. This chain links TRBV4-2 with TRBJ1-1, with D perhaps TRBD1 (5 bases). The CDR3 extends over 16 amino acids. The ends were cut back, 2 bases at V and 0 bases at J, with 13 bases in the middle. Germline V gene lookup returns CDR1 LGHNA and CDR2 YNFKEQ.

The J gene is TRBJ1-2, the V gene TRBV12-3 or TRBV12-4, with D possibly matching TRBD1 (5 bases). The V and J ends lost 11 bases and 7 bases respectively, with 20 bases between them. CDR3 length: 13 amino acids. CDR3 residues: CASQGPPGSGYTF. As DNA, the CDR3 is TGTGCCTCTCAGGGCCCCCCTGGCAGTGGCTACACCTTC.

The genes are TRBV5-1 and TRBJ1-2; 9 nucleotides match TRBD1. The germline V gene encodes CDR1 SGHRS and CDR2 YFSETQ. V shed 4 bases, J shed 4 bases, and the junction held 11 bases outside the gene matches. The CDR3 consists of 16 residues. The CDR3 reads CASSPGPTGGSYGYTF. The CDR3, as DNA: TGCGCCAGCAGCCCAGGACCGACAGGGGGTAGCTATGGCTACACCTTC.

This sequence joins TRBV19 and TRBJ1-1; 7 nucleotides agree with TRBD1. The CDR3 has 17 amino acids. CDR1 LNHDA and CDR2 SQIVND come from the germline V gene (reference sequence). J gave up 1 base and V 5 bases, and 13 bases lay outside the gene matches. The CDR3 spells CASSVRQGGWGNTEAFF. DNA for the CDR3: TGTGCCAGTAGTGTGAGACAGGGAGGATGGGGGAACACTGAAGCTTTCTTT.

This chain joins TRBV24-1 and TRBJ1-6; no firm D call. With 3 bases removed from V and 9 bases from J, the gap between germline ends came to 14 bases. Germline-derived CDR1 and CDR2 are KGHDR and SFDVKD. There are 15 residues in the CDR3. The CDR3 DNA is TGTGCCACCAGTGATCCCACAGTTGACGGTTCACCCCTCCACTTT. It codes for CATSDPTVDGSPLHF.

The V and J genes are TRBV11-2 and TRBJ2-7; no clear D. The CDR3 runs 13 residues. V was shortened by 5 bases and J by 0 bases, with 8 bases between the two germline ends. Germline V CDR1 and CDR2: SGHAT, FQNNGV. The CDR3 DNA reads TGTGCCAGCAGCGCCGGGTTCTCCTACGAGCAGTACTTC. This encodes CASSAGFSYEQYF.

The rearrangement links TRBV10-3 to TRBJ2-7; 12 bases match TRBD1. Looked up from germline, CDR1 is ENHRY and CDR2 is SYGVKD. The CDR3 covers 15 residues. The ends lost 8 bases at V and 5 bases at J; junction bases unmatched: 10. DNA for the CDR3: TGTGCCATCGGGAATCGGGACAGGGGGCCAGACGAGCAGTACTTC. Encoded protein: CAIGNRDRGPDEQYF.

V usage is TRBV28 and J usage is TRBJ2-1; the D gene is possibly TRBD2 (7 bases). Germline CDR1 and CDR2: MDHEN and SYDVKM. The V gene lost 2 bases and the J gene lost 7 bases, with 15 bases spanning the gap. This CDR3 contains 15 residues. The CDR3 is CASSLGGGRENEQFF. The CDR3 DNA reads TGTGCCAGCAGTTTAGGCGGGGGCCGGGAGAATGAGCAGTTCTTC.

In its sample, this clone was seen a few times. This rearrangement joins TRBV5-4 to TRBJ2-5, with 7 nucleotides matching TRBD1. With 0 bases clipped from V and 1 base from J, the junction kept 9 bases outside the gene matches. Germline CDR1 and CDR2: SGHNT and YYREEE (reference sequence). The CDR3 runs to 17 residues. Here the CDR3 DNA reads TGTGCCAGCAGCTTGGTGGGCAGGGGGTTATTCCAAGAGACCCAGTACTTC. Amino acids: CASSLVGRGLFQETQYF.

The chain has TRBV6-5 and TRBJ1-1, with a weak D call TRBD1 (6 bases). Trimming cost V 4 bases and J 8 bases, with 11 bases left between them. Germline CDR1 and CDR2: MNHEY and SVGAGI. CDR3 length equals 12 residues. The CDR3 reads CASSWGGREAFF. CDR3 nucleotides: TGTGCCAGCAGTTGGGGGGGGCGGGAAGCTTTCTTT.

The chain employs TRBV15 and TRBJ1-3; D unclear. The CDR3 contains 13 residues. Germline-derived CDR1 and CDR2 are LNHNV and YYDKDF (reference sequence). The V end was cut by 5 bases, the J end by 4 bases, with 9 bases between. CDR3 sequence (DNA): TGTGCCACCAGCGCCGCGATCGGAAACACCATATATTTT. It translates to CATSAAIGNTIYF.

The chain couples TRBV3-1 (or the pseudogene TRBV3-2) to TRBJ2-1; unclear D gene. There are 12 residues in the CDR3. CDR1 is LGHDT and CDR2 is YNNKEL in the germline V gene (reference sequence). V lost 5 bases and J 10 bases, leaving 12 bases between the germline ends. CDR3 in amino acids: CASSTTVGEQFF. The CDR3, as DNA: TGTGCCAGCAGCACGACTGTCGGGGAGCAGTTCTTC.

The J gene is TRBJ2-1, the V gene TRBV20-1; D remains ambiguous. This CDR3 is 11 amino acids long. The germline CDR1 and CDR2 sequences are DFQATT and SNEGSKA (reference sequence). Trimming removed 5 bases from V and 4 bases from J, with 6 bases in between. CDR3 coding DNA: TGCAGTGCTCCCCTTTACAATGAGCAGTTCTTC. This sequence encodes CSAPLYNEQFF.

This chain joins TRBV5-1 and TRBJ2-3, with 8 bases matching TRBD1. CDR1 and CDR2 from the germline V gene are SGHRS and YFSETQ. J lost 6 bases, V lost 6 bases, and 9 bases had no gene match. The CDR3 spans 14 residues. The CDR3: CASKWGQAGDTQYF. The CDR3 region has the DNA TGCGCCAGCAAATGGGGACAGGCGGGGGATACGCAGTATTTT.

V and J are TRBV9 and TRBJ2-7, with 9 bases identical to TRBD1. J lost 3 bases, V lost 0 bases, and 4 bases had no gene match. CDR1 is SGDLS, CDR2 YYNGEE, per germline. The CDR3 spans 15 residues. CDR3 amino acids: CASSVEGTGHYEQYF. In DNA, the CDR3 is TGTGCCAGCAGCGTAGAGGGGACAGGGCACTACGAGCAGTACTTC.

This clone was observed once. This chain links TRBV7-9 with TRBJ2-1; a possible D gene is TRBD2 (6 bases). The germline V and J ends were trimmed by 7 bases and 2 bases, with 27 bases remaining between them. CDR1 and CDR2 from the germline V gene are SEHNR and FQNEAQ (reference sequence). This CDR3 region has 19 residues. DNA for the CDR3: TGTGCCAGCATCCGTTCAAAGACTAGTGAGGTTGTTGCCTACAATGAGCAGTTCTTC. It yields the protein CASIRSKTSEVVAYNEQFF.

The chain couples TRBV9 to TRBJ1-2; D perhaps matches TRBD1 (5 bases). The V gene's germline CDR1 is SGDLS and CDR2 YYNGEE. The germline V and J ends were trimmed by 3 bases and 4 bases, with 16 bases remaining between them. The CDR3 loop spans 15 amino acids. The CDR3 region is CASSAGQGAGYGYTF. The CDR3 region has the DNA TGTGCCAGCAGCGCCGGACAAGGGGCCGGCTATGGCTACACCTTC.

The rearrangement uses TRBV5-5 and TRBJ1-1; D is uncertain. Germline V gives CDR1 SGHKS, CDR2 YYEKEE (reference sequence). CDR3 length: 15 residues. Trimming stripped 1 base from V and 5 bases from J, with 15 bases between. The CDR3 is CASSLSFSGRTEAFF. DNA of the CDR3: TGTGCCAGCAGCTTGTCCTTTTCGGGGAGGACTGAAGCTTTCTTT.

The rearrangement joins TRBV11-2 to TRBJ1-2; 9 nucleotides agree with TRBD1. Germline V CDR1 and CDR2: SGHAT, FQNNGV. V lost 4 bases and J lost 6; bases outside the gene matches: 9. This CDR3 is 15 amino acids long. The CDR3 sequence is CASSSSGDREDGYTF. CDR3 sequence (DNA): TGTGCCAGCAGCTCCTCGGGGGACAGGGAAGATGGCTACACCTTC.

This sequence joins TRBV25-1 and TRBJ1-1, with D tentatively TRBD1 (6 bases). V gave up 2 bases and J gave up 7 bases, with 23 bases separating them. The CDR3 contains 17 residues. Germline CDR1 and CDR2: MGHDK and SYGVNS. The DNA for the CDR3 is TGTGCCAGCAGTGAAGAACGGGACACCCTTAGGCATGGTGAAGCTTTCTTT. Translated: CASSEERDTLRHGEAFF.

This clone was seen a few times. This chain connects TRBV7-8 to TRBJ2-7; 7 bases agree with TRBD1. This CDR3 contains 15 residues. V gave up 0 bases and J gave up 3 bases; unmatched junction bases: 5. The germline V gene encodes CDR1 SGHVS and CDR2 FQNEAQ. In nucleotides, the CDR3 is TGTGCCAGCAGCTTAGCCCAGGGGGTTGGCTACGAGCAGTACTTC. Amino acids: CASSLAQGVGYEQYF.

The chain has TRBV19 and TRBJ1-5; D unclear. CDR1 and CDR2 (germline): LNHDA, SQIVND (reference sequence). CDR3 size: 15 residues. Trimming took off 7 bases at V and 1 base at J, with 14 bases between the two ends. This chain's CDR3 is CASTRRDGSNQPQHF. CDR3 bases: TGTGCCAGTACCAGACGGGATGGGAGCAATCAGCCCCAGCATTTT.